This TCR beta chain was recovered during a study of T-cell memory formation after mild COVID-19. Study at large: TCR clusters mostly belonged to single donors.

Study results and limitations: The pre-infection memory compartment contained some responding clones, suggesting cross-reactive memory joined. The study found contracting CD4+ clones mainly in CM and EM and contracting CD8+ clones in EMRA.

A remark on this clonotype: The target antigen is unknown.

The V gene's germline CDR1 is SQVTM and CDR2 ANQGSEA. V shed 4 bases and J shed 2 bases, with 12 bases lying between them. This CDR3 spans 13 amino acids. Sample barcodes and UMIs were carried by the TCR alpha and TCR beta cDNA libraries that 5'RACE generated with constant-segment primers. TCRdb passed the 5' RACE reads through MiXCR, listing each CDR3 protein once. The sample lists fewer than 700,000 distinct CDR3 sequences, roughly 22% occurring once. Material: PBMCs or a T cell subset sorted from them (not recorded which). V and J are TRBV29-1 and TRBJ2-7, with unresolved D. This TCR derives from an adult woman who had mild COVID-19 (a few samples of this study predate the infection). Cell type and time point are not known. The CDR3 DNA reads as TGCAGCGTTGCCAGCACTGGGGCCTACGAGCAGTACTTC. Translation gives CSVASTGAYEQYF.